One sample yielded the 13 T cell receptor beta chains listed below, sequenced in a study of T cells in localized non-small cell lung cancer. The protocol was immunoSEQ multiplex PCR, while the TCRdb copy is restricted to in-frame clones and leaves out a portion. The table has tens of thousands of clones, about 83% seen once. Material: peripheral blood, obtained before any cancer treatment. These receptors were collected from a woman aged 40 to 75 with stage I lung adenocarcinoma.

V usage is TRBV9 and J usage is TRBJ2-7, with D tentatively TRBD2 (5 bases). CDR1 is SGDLS and CDR2 is YYNGEE in the germline V gene. This CDR3 spans 13 amino acids. The V end was cut by 4 bases, the J end by 0 bases, with 8 bases between. Here the CDR3 reads CASSLGNSYEQYF. CDR3 DNA sequence: TGTGCCAGCAGCCTCGGGAACTCCTACGAGCAGTACTTC.

The CDR3 sequence is CASSKGTANTEAFF. CDR3 in DNA: TGTGCCAGCAGCAAAGGGACAGCCAACACTGAAGCTTTCTTT. V is TRBV6-6 and J is TRBJ1-1; TRBD1 matches 7 bases. The CDR3 contains 14 residues. V dropped 6 bases and J dropped 2; count of bases not matched to a gene: 6. Germline CDR1 reads MNHNY; CDR2 reads SVGAGI (reference sequence).

The chain has TRBV6-1 and TRBJ2-5, with TRBD1 identical over 7 bases. Losses at the gene ends were 2 bases for V and 6 bases for J; bases not matched to a gene: 6. The CDR3 covers 14 residues. CDR1 is MNHNS, CDR2 SASEGT, per germline. CDR3 amino acids: CASSESDRVKTQYF. The CDR3 coding sequence is TGTGCCAGCAGTGAATCCGACAGGGTGAAGACCCAGTACTTC.

V usage is TRBV2 and J usage is TRBJ2-7; 7 bases are shared with TRBD2. Germline values: CDR1 SNHLY, CDR2 FYNNEI. The length of the CDR3 is 16 residues. V shed 2 bases, J shed 7 bases, and the junction held 14 bases outside the gene matches. Here the CDR3 reads CASSEFAGGGGWEQYF. The CDR3 DNA sequence: TGTGCCAGCAGTGAATTCGCTGGCGGCGGGGGATGGGAGCAGTACTTC. Full variable domain (rest looked up from reference TRBV2 and TRBJ2-7): EPEVTQTPSHQVTQMGQEVILRCVPISNHLYFYWYRQILGQKVEFLVSFYNNEISEKSEIFDDQFSVERPDGSNFTLKIRSTKLEDSAMYFCASSEFAGGGGWEQYFGPGTRLTVT.

The gene calls are TRBV5-5 and TRBJ2-3; 8 positions match TRBD1. This CDR3 is 16 amino acids long. Looked up from germline, CDR1 is SGHKS and CDR2 is YYEKEE (reference sequence). V lost 3 bases to trimming and J lost 1 base; unmatched junction nucleotides: 7. CDR3: CASSSTGGLGTDTQYF. CDR3 in DNA: TGTGCCAGCAGCTCTACAGGGGGACTCGGCACAGATACGCAGTATTTT. Full variable domain (remainder filled in from reference TRBV5-5 and TRBJ2-3): DAGVTQSPTHLIKTRGQQVTLRCSPISGHKSVSWYQQVLGQGPQFIFQYYEKEERGRGNFPDRFSARQFPNYSSELNVNALLLGDSALYLCASSSTGGLGTDTQYFGPGTRLTVL.

The chain combines TRBV10-2 with TRBJ1-6; D gene ambiguous. V gave up 6 bases and J gave up 6 bases, with 12 bases separating them. The CDR3 has 14 residues. CDR1 is WSHSY, CDR2 SAAADI, per germline. The CDR3 protein is CASSRLTPNSPLHF. The CDR3 nucleotides are TGCGCCAGCAGCCGACTGACCCCTAATTCACCCCTCCACTTT.

The chain has TRBV2 and TRBJ1-2, with 11 bases identical to TRBD1. V was pared by 6 bases and J by 12 bases, with 12 bases of the junction left unmatched. In germline, CDR1 is SNHLY, CDR2 FYNNEI. The CDR3 loop spans 14 amino acids. This chain's CDR3 is CASRTGQGDLLDTF. Here the CDR3 DNA reads TGTGCCAGCAGAACGGGACAGGGGGACCTATTGGACACCTTC.

V and J are TRBV19 and TRBJ1-5; the match to TRBD1 covers 7 bases. CDR1 is LNHDA, CDR2 SQIVND, per germline (reference sequence). This CDR3 contains 17 residues. V dropped 3 bases and J dropped 0; count of bases not matched to a gene: 8. The CDR3 sequence: CASSMRGQIYSNQPQHF. CDR3 DNA sequence: TGTGCCAGTAGTATGAGGGGACAGATTTATAGCAATCAGCCCCAGCATTTT.

The rearrangement links TRBV10-3 to TRBJ2-5; 12 nucleotides agree with TRBD2. The germline V gene encodes CDR1 ENHRY and CDR2 SYGVKD. Trimming removed 2 bases from V and 2 bases from J; junction bases left unmatched: 0. This CDR3 has 15 residues. The CDR3 protein is CAISEGLAGQETQYF. The CDR3 DNA sequence: TGTGCCATCAGTGAGGGACTAGCGGGGCAAGAGACCCAGTACTTC.

V gene TRBV28 combines with J gene TRBJ2-3, with 10 bases that match TRBD1. The CDR3 has 18 residues. The junction had 12 bases not matched to a gene; V was cut back by 6 bases and J by 0 bases. From germline, CDR1 is MDHEN and CDR2 SYDVKM. The chain's CDR3 is CASSLPGQGYSSTDTQYF. CDR3 DNA: TGTGCCAGCAGCTTACCGGGACAGGGGTATTCTAGCACAGATACGCAGTATTTT.

The V call is TRBV4-3, the J call TRBJ2-5, with no clear D. The J call is uncertain, as TRBJ2-7 better fits the DNA end. The CDR3 is made up of 15 amino acids. Germline assignment: CDR1 LGHNA and CDR2 YSLEER. In DNA form, the CDR3 reads TGCGCCAGCAGCCAAGATCTGAGAGCGATCTACGAGCAGTACTTC. It codes for CASSQDLRAIYEQYF.

The chain uses TRBV15 and TRBJ2-1; the D gene is possibly TRBD2 (5 bases). The length of the CDR3 is 15 residues. The ends were cut back, 7 bases at V and 3 bases at J, with 16 bases in the middle. Germline V gene lookup returns CDR1 LNHNV and CDR2 YYDKDF (reference sequence). CDR3 nucleotide sequence: TGTGCCACCATGGAAGGTCTCGAGGGCTACAATGAGCAGTTCTTC. Protein sequence: CATMEGLEGYNEQFF.

This clone was detected once. The V call is TRBV28, the J call TRBJ2-3; 13 nucleotides agree with TRBD2. The germline V gene encodes CDR1 MDHEN and CDR2 SYDVKM. With 6 bases clipped from V and 0 bases from J, the junction kept 12 bases outside the gene matches. The CDR3 runs to 19 residues. For the CDR3, the DNA is TGTGCCAGCAGCTCAGAGACTAGCGGGGGGCCCCGTAGCACAGATACGCAGTATTTT. It encodes CASSSETSGGPRSTDTQYF. Supplemented by reference TRBV28 and TRBJ2-3, the full variable domain reads DVKVTQSSRYLVKRTGEKVFLECVQDMDHENMFWYRQDPGLGLRLIYFSYDVKMKEKGDIPEGYSVSREKKERFSLILESASTNQTSMYLCASSSETSGGPRSTDTQYFGPGTRLTVL.